This TCR beta chain was found in a study of shared clonotypes between healthy human individuals (dated by TCRdb to between 2020 and 2021). Some background on the complete study: Three men and a couple of women, aged 18 to 49 years, made up the cohort. Libraries were prepared and TCR repertoires were sequenced by different laboratories using diverse techniques, in order to increase sequencing depth and limit assay-specific biases. Leukapheresis yielded between about 0.85 and 10 billion PBMCs per donor. To estimate repertoire size and how much clonotypes are shared between individuals, the study performed deep sequencing of blood TCR repertoires from about five healthy adults. For each donor, CD4 naive and CD4 memory were each given three plates, CD8 naive was given two plates, and CD8 memory was given one plate. Overall results and qualifications from the work: Even with the large sequencing depth, rarefaction of the sorted-subset datasets indicated that sequencing was incomplete. Naive subsets generally had larger estimated clonotype richness than memory subsets did. The small number of donors limited the genetic and exposure-history diversity represented. Only blood was sampled, and tissue TCR repertoires likely differ from those in blood. Sharing across several donors was observed for roughly 5.4% of naive CD4, less than 4% of naive CD8, roughly 2.4% of memory CD4, and around 0.4% of memory CD8 clonotypes. Compared with non-shared clonotypes, clonotypes shared by all four sorted-subset donors had higher generation probabilities. Pairwise subsampling indicated that sequencing depth was expected to affect the degree of clonotype sharing among donors.

The CDR3, cysteine through phenylalanine, is 16 amino acids long. The retained sequence is limited to the CDR3, 48 bases, with the frame set at the first base. The germline V gene encodes CDR1 SSHAT and CDR2 FNYEAQ (reference sequence). The donors were healthy, HIV-negative adults with no recently reported acute infections or vaccinations. Every donor was a Caucasian adult residing in Nashville, Tennessee, USA. CD4+ T cells were enriched by magnetic negative selection, after which naive cells were positively selected on CD45RA and the negative fraction was taken as the memory subset. Blood was obtained by leukapheresis, after which PBMCs were separated by Ficoll-Histopaque density gradient centrifugation and cryopreserved in liquid nitrogen vapor phase. Analytical flow cytometry was used to check the purity and quantity of every magnetically sorted T cell population. From each sorted fraction, genomic DNA was isolated and quantified by UV absorbance on a Nanodrop 2000c.

Points on this clone: It lacks a known antigen. An end of the junction differs from the germline gene, which may be a read error.

Using the deep immunoSEQ assay, multiplex PCR amplified TCR CDR3 regions from genomic DNA. Genomic DNA extracted from each cell subset was distributed evenly over all wells of several immunoSEQ 96-well plates, and each plate served as one replicate. Each replicate PCR for sorted subsets received roughly 0.2 ug genomic DNA, equal to tens of thousands of T cell genomes. The purified libraries were quantified using a Qubit 3.0 fluorometer, sized with a Bioanalyzer 2100, and then quantified again using the KAPA Library Quantification kit. Every immunoSEQ 96-well plate was sequenced on a separate single-read 150-cycle Illumina NextSeq 550 flow cell. The authors processed their data as follows. Because the immunoSEQ output included only junctional sequences and no quality scores, the filtering could not be the same as the filtering used for full-length reads. Sequences were annotated with PyIR, a Python wrapper for IgBLAST v1.9, and V/J genes and CDR3 were assigned using IMGT germline references. Reads were filtered out if the reads had weak V/J assignments (E-value above 1e-6), no CDR3, stop codons, out-of-frame junctions, or ambiguous translated residues. A V3J clonotype was defined by an identical inferred V gene, J gene, and CDR3 amino acid sequence. Percentage overlap between repertoires was computed as shared unique clonotypes divided by the size of the smaller repertoire. Richness of each repertoire was evaluated using RTK rarefaction, the Chao1 estimator, and Recon v2.1 estimates of unobserved clonotypes. For all TCRbeta clonotypes obtained by the gDNA method from a handful of donors, generation probabilities were computed with OLGA. Not all clones reach the TCRdb copy of this immuneACCESS table, which keeps in-frame sequences only. Checked studies attribute under half of the gap to unresolved V genes and leave the rest unexplained. V and J calls and clone size are as listed in that table; D and trimming were resolved from the DNA. The sample yields 950,000 to 1,100,000 clones; about 70% were counted once. Over 1.3% of the sample belongs to the ten largest clones.

The sequence came from a man younger than 35 in good health. The V and J genes are TRBV7-7 and TRBJ2-1; the junction holds 9 bases that match TRBD1. Specimen: memory CD4+ T cells sorted from blood. The label giving this sample's cell subset or site can be read as: CD45RA-negative fraction. The CDR3 amino acid sequence is: CASRGQGYWSYNEQFF. The nucleotide sequence is TGTGCTAGCAGGGGACAGGGCTACTGGTCCTACAATGAGCAGTTCTTC.